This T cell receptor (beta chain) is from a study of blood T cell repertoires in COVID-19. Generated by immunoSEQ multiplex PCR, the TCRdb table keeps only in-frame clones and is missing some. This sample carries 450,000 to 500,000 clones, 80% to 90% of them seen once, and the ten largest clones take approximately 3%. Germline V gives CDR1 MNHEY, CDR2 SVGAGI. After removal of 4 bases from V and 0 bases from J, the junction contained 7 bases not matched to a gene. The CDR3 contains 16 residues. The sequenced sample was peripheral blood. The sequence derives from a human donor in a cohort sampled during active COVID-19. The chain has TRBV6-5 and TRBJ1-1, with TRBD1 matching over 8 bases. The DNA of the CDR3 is TGTGCCAGCAGTTCAATCCGACAGGGGATGAACACTGAAGCTTTCTTT. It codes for CASSSIRQGMNTEAFF.